A selection of T cell receptor beta chains follows, all from one sample in a study of response to subunit inactivated influenza vaccine. TCRdb reanalysed the RT-PCR reads using MiXCR and keeps one entry per CDR3 protein. The repertoire holds more than 400,000 distinct CDR3 sequences, with around 7.9% as singletons. The sequencing used PBMCs from blood, collected roughly 24 months after vaccination. The receptors derive from a man aged 45 to 70 who received an inactivated influenza vaccine. The CDR3 runs from the conserved cysteine through the conserved F or W. The D gene is left open where the match is weak. The size entry is marked missing in some rows and otherwise reads once, few, many or a size class.

j_call | d_call | clone_size | v_call | cdr3_aa | cdr3_nt
TRBJ2-7 | NA | many | TRBV5-1 | CASSLGSGYEQYF | TGCGCCAGCAGCTTGGGGTCGGGCTACGAGCAGTACTTC
TRBJ2-1 | NA | many | TRBV12-3/TRBV12-4 | CASRPLTEYNEQFF | TGTGCCAGCAGGCCCCTGACAGAATACAATGAGCAGTTCTTC
TRBJ2-3 | TRBD2 | NA | TRBV15 | CATKDSGRVLGDTQYF | TGTGCCACCAAAGATAGCGGGAGGGTTCTGGGAGATACGCAGTATTTT
TRBJ1-6 | TRBD1 | few | TRBV6-1 | CASTRQGRIDNSPLHF | TGTGCCAGCACACGACAGGGCCGAATTGATAATTCACCCCTCCACTTT
TRBJ2-3 | NA | many | TRBV7-2 | CASSTGISPDTQYF | TGTGCCAGCAGCACAGGGATCTCCCCAGATACGCAGTATTTT
TRBJ2-7 | NA | few | TRBV20-1 | CSAKASSAYEQYF | TGCAGTGCTAAGGCCTCCTCTGCCTACGAGCAGTACTTC
TRBJ2-1 | NA | NA | TRBV15 | CAILSGSNKQFF | TGTGCCATCCTAAGCGGCAGCAATAAGCAGTTCTTC
TRBJ1-1 | NA | NA | TRBV10-2 | CASSDYRVFNTEAFF | TGCGCCAGCAGTGATTACAGGGTGTTTAACACTGAAGCTTTCTTT
TRBJ1-1 | NA | NA | TRBV7-9 | CASSFGSANTEAFF | TGTGCCAGCAGCTTTGGGTCCGCGAACACTGAAGCTTTCTTT
TRBJ2-1 | NA | many | TRBV5-1 | CASSFQETYNEQFF | TGCGCCAGCAGCTTCCAGGAAACCTACAATGAGCAGTTCTTC
TRBJ2-7 | NA | many | TRBV5-1 | CASAVRGGPYEQYF | TGCGCCAGCGCCGTGCGCGGGGGCCCCTACGAGCAGTACTTC
TRBJ2-3 | TRBD2 | few | TRBV11-2 | CASSLSKISDTTSGSAGTQYF | TGTGCCAGCAGCCTCTCGAAGATCTCCGATACGACTAGCGGGAGTGCAGGGACGCAGTATTTT
TRBJ2-2 | NA | few | TRBV7-9 | CASSVDSTGELFF | TGTGCCAGCAGCGTGGACAGCACCGGGGAGCTGTTTTTT
TRBJ1-1 | NA | few | TRBV29-1 | CSVEVPGTEAFF | TGCAGCGTTGAAGTCCCGGGGACTGAAGCTTTCTTT
TRBJ2-7 | TRBD2 | many | TRBV10-2 | CASSVTSGGVSEQYF | TGCGCCAGCAGTGTAACTAGCGGGGGGGTGTCCGAGCAGTACTTC
TRBJ2-6 | NA | NA | TRBV4-2 | CASSQTGTLTNVLTF | TGTGCCAGCAGCCAAACAGGGACATTGACCAACGTCCTGACTTTC
TRBJ1-1 | NA | NA | TRBV12-3/TRBV12-4 | CASSLSIMNTEAFF | TGTGCCAGCAGTTTAAGCATAATGAACACTGAAGCTTTCTTT
TRBJ2-1 | TRBD2 | many | TRBV12-3/TRBV12-4 | CASSTSGGPYNEQFF | TGTGCCAGCAGTACTAGCGGGGGACCCTACAATGAGCAGTTCTTC
TRBJ2-1 | TRBD2 | many | TRBV5-1 | CASSPGLSSYNEQFF | TGCGCCAGCAGCCCGGGACTAAGCTCCTACAATGAGCAGTTCTTC
TRBJ2-3 | NA | NA | TRBV6-2/TRBV6-3 | CASIAGRVSTDTQYF | TGTGCCAGCATCGCGGGCAGGGTTAGCACAGATACGCAGTATTTT
TRBJ2-7 | NA | few | TRBV12-3/TRBV12-4 | CASSLSRGPIGYEQYF | TGTGCCAGCAGTTTATCCAGGGGACCCATAGGCTACGAGCAGTACTTC
TRBJ2-2 | NA | NA | TRBV13 | CASSAGPSNTGELFF | TGTGCCAGCAGCGCCGGGCCTTCGAACACCGGGGAGCTGTTTTTT
TRBJ2-7 | TRBD2 | many | TRBV7-2 | CASSPAGLAGKYEQYF | TGTGCCAGCAGCCCAGCCGGACTAGCGGGAAAGTACGAGCAGTACTTC
TRBJ2-6 | TRBD2 | NA | TRBV5-1 | CASSHSGGLGKQANVLTF | TGCGCCAGCAGCCACTCGGGGGGACTGGGTAAGCAGGCCAACGTCCTGACTTTC
TRBJ2-7 | NA | NA | TRBV12-3/TRBV12-4 | CASSYVLRNNYEQYF | TGTGCCAGCAGCTACGTCCTTCGGAATAACTACGAGCAGTACTTC
TRBJ1-1 | NA | NA | TRBV2 | CARQGFAEAFF | TGTGCCAGACAGGGTTTCGCTGAAGCTTTCTTT
TRBJ2-7 | TRBD1 | few | TRBV24-1 | CATRGQSSYEQYF | TGTGCCACCAGGGGACAGAGCTCCTACGAGCAGTACTTC
TRBJ2-6 | NA | many | TRBV7-8 | CATAYGANVLTF | TGTGCCACCGCGTACGGGGCCAACGTCCTGACTTTC
TRBJ1-5 | NA | few | TRBV4-2 | CASSQEEQTPQHF | TGTGCCAGCAGCCAAGAGGAACAGACGCCCCAGCATTTT
TRBJ2-3 | NA | many | TRBV7-6 | CASSPGPFQDHTDTQYF | TGTGCCAGCAGCCCAGGTCCGTTTCAGGACCACACAGATACGCAGTATTTT
TRBJ2-7 | TRBD1 | few | TRBV20-1 | CSSRTGGFHEQYF | TGCAGTTCACGGACAGGGGGCTTCCACGAGCAGTACTTC
TRBJ2-7 | NA | few | TRBV18 | CASSSTTFGTVYEQYF | TGTGCCAGCTCATCCACCACCTTCGGGACCGTCTACGAGCAGTACTTC
TRBJ2-7 | NA | few | TRBV12-3/TRBV12-4 | CASSLAGSHEQYF | TGTGCCAGCAGTTTAGCGGGATCCCACGAGCAGTACTTC
TRBJ1-2 | TRBD1 | NA | TRBV12-3/TRBV12-4 | CASSLAQGVVSGYTF | TGTGCCAGCAGTTTAGCGCAGGGGGTTGTGTCGGGCTACACCTTC
TRBJ2-3 | NA | few | TRBV6-5 | CASSSVGVGDTQYF | TGTGCCAGCAGTTCTGTGGGAGTGGGTGATACGCAGTATTTT
TRBJ2-5 | TRBD2 | NA | TRBV12-3/TRBV12-4 | CASRPTSGGETQYF | TGTGCCAGCAGACCAACTAGCGGGGGTGAGACCCAGTACTTC
TRBJ1-6 | NA | few | TRBV12-3/TRBV12-4 | CASSARGSPLHF | TGTGCCAGCAGCGCTCGGGGTTCACCCCTCCACTTT
TRBJ2-1 | NA | few | TRBV6-2/TRBV6-3 | CASSYGSNNEQFF | TGTGCCAGCAGTTACGGCAGTAACAATGAGCAGTTCTTC
TRBJ1-6 | NA | NA | TRBV5-1 | CASKAGDADNSPLHF | TGCGCCAGCAAGGCCGGAGACGCGGATAATTCACCCCTCCACTTT
TRBJ1-2 | TRBD1 | NA | TRBV6-5 | CASSYTGTGGLGYTF | TGTGCCAGCAGTTATACCGGGACAGGGGGTTTAGGCTACACCTTC
TRBJ2-4 | TRBD1 | many | TRBV20-1 | CSALDLQGVAKNIQYF | TGCAGTGCCCTCGATTTACAGGGGGTGGCCAAAAACATTCAGTACTTC